The 7 T cell receptor beta chains below were found in one sample sequenced in a study of T cell responses to AZD1222 COVID-19 vaccine. Libraries were prepared by immunoSEQ multiplex PCR; TCRdb keeps only in-frame clonotypes and omits some of them. This table has 180,000 or so clones, around nine tenths appearing once. The material sequenced was peripheral blood, taken 28 days after the second AZD1222 dose. These receptors were collected from an adult who received the AZD1222 COVID-19 vaccine.

The chain uses TRBV12-5 and TRBJ1-1; 8 bases line up with TRBD1. The germline V gene has CDR1 LGHNT and CDR2 FRNRAP. After removal of 2 bases from V and 0 bases from J, the junction contained 2 bases not matched to a gene. This CDR3 comprises 15 residues. The CDR3 loop is CASGLWTGLNTEAFF. The CDR3 bases are TGTGCTAGTGGTTTGTGGACAGGGTTGAACACTGAAGCTTTCTTT.

The CDR3, as DNA: TGTGCCAGCAGCTTGATCCAGTGGGTCCAAGAGACCCAGTACTTC. This encodes CASSLIQWVQETQYF. The rearrangement links TRBV7-9 to TRBJ2-5; D is unclear. Germline lookup yields CDR1 SEHNR and CDR2 FQNEAQ (reference sequence). The ends were cut back, 3 bases at V and 1 base at J, with 12 bases in the middle. This CDR3 has 15 residues.

The chain combines TRBV6-5 with TRBJ2-7; D is uncertain. The CDR3 sequence is 13 residues long. V was cut by 2 bases and J by 4 bases, with 9 bases left in between. CDR1 MNHEY and CDR2 SVGAGI come from the germline V gene. CDR3 nucleotide sequence: TGTGCCAGCAGTTACCTAGGAAGGTACGAGCAGTACTTC. The encoded protein is CASSYLGRYEQYF.

This chain joins TRBV19 and TRBJ2-2; weak D call: TRBD1 (5 bases). CDR3 length: 16 residues. The V gene's germline CDR1 is LNHDA and CDR2 SQIVND (reference sequence). Trimming took 1 base from V and 0 from J, leaving 9 bases between them. CDR3 coding DNA: TGTGCCAGTAGTATAGCTCCAGGGACGAACACCGGGGAGCTGTTTTTT. Its protein product is CASSIAPGTNTGELFF.

This clone was seen a single time. The chain carries TRBV5-6 and TRBJ2-7, with D maybe TRBD2 (5 bases). CDR1 and CDR2 from the germline V gene are SGHDT and YYEEEE. CDR3 size: 15 residues. Deletions cut 6 bases from V and 3 bases from J, with 19 bases between. CDR3: CASNLRVGGFYEQYF. The CDR3, as DNA: TGTGCCAGCAATCTCCGGGTCGGAGGTTTCTACGAGCAGTACTTC.

The V gene is TRBV9, the J gene TRBJ1-3; possible D gene TRBD1, 5 bases. From germline, CDR1 is SGDLS and CDR2 YYNGEE. Deletions cut 0 bases from V and 0 bases from J, with 10 bases between. The length of the CDR3 is 16 residues. The CDR3 DNA reads as TGTGCCAGCAGCGTAGAGGGGACCGGCTCTGGAAACACCATATATTTT. Translation: CASSVEGTGSGNTIYF.

The chain carries TRBV19 and TRBJ2-1; D is possibly TRBD2 (6 bases). The CDR3 contains 15 residues. The germline V gene encodes CDR1 LNHDA and CDR2 SQIVND (reference sequence). Trimming removed 5 bases at V and 4 bases at J, with 15 bases between. As DNA, the CDR3 is TGTGCCAGTAGTTGGCGACTAGTGAGTTACAATGAGCAGTTCTTC. It yields the protein CASSWRLVSYNEQFF.